These 16 T cell receptor beta chains were all obtained from the same sample, sequenced in a study of blood T cell repertoires in COVID-19. TCRdb keeps only in-frame clones here, not all; method: immunoSEQ multiplex PCR. The sample gives 65,000 to 80,000 clones, 80% to 90% of which show up once; approximately 1.9% is in the top ten. The source material was peripheral blood. The receptors originated from a man aged 25 to 40 with acute or convalescent COVID-19.

This chain connects TRBV3-1 (or the pseudogene TRBV3-2) to TRBJ1-2; D is perhaps TRBD1 (5 bases). From germline, CDR1 is LGHDT and CDR2 YNNKEL (reference sequence). The length of the CDR3 is 12 residues. V lost 11 bases to trimming and J lost 8 bases, with 18 bases between them. CDR3 nucleotides: TGTGCCGCCGGCGGGGCCGCCCGGGGCTACACCTTC. Translated, it gives CAAGGAARGYTF.

This sequence joins TRBV10-3 and TRBJ1-2; no firm D call. This CDR3 is built from 13 residues. Germline V CDR1 and CDR2: ENHRY, SYGVKD. Trimming removed 2 bases at V and 8 bases at J, with 12 bases between. CDR3 nucleotides: TGTGCCATCAGTGAGAATGGGGAGTTGGGCTACACCTTC. This codes for CAISENGELGYTF.

The chain uses TRBV23-1 and TRBJ2-7; D uncertain. TRBV23-1 is known as an ORF, though its function is uncertain. The CDR3 is made up of 11 amino acids. The ends were cut back, 2 bases at V and 3 bases at J, with 2 bases in the middle. In DNA form, the CDR3 reads TGCGCCAGCAGTCAACTCTACGAGCAGTACTTC. This encodes CASSQLYEQYF.

This chain joins TRBV29-1 and TRBJ2-1; possible D gene TRBD1, 5 bases. This CDR3 region has 16 residues. The ends were cut back, 3 bases at V and 5 bases at J, with 20 bases in the middle. The germline gives CDR1 SQVTM, CDR2 ANQGSEA. CDR3 nucleotide sequence: TGCAGCGTTGACCTACCCGACAGTGACTCAAACAATGAGCAGTTCTTC. Translated, it gives CSVDLPDSDSNNEQFF.

The rearrangement joins TRBV12-3 or TRBV12-4 to TRBJ2-3; TRBD2 might be the D (6 bases). This CDR3 has 13 amino acids. Between the trimmed V and J ends, which lost 6 bases and 4 bases, there was a span of 11 bases. The CDR3 bases are TGTGCCAGCAGCGGCGGGGTGGCAGATACGCAGTATTTT. This codes for CASSGGVADTQYF.

CDR3 region: CASSEKQGNYGYTF. The CDR3 DNA reads as TGCGCCAGCAGCGAAAAACAGGGGAACTATGGCTACACCTTC. The genes are TRBV5-1 and TRBJ1-2, with TRBD1 matching over 7 bases. The CDR3 is 14 amino acids. Trimming cost V 4 bases and J 2 bases; bases outside gene matches: 5. Germline lookup yields CDR1 SGHRS and CDR2 YFSETQ.

J is TRBJ1-4 and V is TRBV30; 8 positions match TRBD1. J gave up 10 bases and V 5 bases, and 3 bases lay outside the gene matches. The CDR3 spans 11 residues. Germline V CDR1 and CDR2: GTSNPN, SVGIG (reference sequence). The CDR3 sequence is CAWGTGGKLFF. The CDR3 DNA follows: TGTGCCTGGGGGACAGGAGGAAAACTGTTTTTT.

This chain links TRBV7-2 with TRBJ1-1; no reliable D call. This CDR3 has 13 residues. Looked up from germline, CDR1 is SGHTA and CDR2 is FQGNSA. The V gene lost 5 bases and the J gene lost 1 base, with 8 bases spanning the gap. The CDR3 here is CASSLVRNTEAFF. DNA of the CDR3: TGTGCCAGCAGCCTCGTGAGGAACACTGAAGCTTTCTTT.

The chain links TRBV7-9 to TRBJ1-5; D remains unclear. The germline V gene encodes CDR1 SEHNR and CDR2 FQNEAQ (reference sequence). The CDR3 loop spans 12 amino acids. Trimming cost V 2 bases and J 5 bases, with 4 bases left between them. The DNA for the CDR3 is TGTGCCAGCAGCTTAATCGATCAGCCCCAGCATTTT. This gives the protein CASSLIDQPQHF.

This chain connects TRBV29-1 to TRBJ2-1; TRBD2 agrees at 8 bases. Germline lookup yields CDR1 SQVTM and CDR2 ANQGSEA. After removal of 4 bases from V and 5 bases from J, the junction contained 7 bases not matched to a gene. The CDR3 extends over 14 amino acids. CDR3 in DNA: TGCAGCGTTGTTTTAGCGGGAAGAGACAATGAGCAGTTCTTC. This encodes CSVVLAGRDNEQFF.

CDR3 in amino acids: CASSSGTPYEQYF. CDR3 DNA: TGTGCCAGCTCTTCGGGGACTCCCTACGAGCAGTACTTC. The chain uses TRBV18 and TRBJ2-7; weak D call: TRBD2 (6 bases). V lost 6 bases and J lost 2, with 11 bases in between. The CDR3 runs to 13 residues. The germline V gene has CDR1 KGHSH and CDR2 LQKENI.

Turning to this clone: Other DNA sequences in the same sample also yield this CDR3. J is TRBJ1-2 and V is TRBV14; a weak D match, TRBD1 (5 bases). CDR3 length: 13 residues. Germline CDR1 is SGHDN and CDR2 is FVKESK. V lost 4 bases to trimming and J lost 1 base, with 7 bases between them. The CDR3 loop is CASSRQSNYGYTF. The CDR3 DNA reads TGTGCCAGCAGCCGACAGAGTAACTATGGCTACACCTTC.

This clone is a singleton in its sample. The chain links TRBV5-4 to TRBJ2-7; D is ambiguous. The CDR3 is 15 residues long. The germline V gene has CDR1 SGHNT and CDR2 YYREEE (reference sequence). Trimming removed 4 bases from V and 0 bases from J, with 14 bases in between. This CDR3 reads CASSRDPGHSYEQYF. The CDR3 nucleotides read TGTGCCAGCAGCCGAGATCCGGGTCACTCCTACGAGCAGTACTTC.

J is TRBJ2-3 and V is TRBV2, with D possibly being TRBD1 (6 bases). The V and J ends lost 10 bases and 4 bases respectively, with 18 bases between them. This CDR3 region has 14 residues. Germline lookup yields CDR1 SNHLY and CDR2 FYNNEI. This CDR3 reads CATKIQGDADTQYF. The CDR3 region has the DNA TGTGCCACTAAAATACAGGGAGACGCAGATACGCAGTATTTT.

The chain carries TRBV18 and TRBJ1-5; D remains unclear. CDR1 KGHSH and CDR2 LQKENI come from the germline V gene. This CDR3 comprises 13 residues. Trimming shortened V by 6 bases and J by 3 bases, and 9 bases separated the two germline ends. The DNA for the CDR3 is TGTGCCAGCTCCCAAGAGATCAATCAGCCCCAGCATTTT. Amino acid sequence: CASSQEINQPQHF.

This chain joins TRBV5-1 and TRBJ1-2; TRBD1 might be the D (5 bases). The V gene lost 2 bases and the J gene lost 0 bases, with 20 bases spanning the gap. CDR1 and CDR2 from the germline V gene are SGHRS and YFSETQ. The CDR3 has 18 residues. The CDR3 loop reads CASSFVGDWGTPNYGYTF. Here the CDR3 DNA reads TGCGCCAGCAGCTTCGTGGGGGACTGGGGGACGCCTAACTATGGCTACACCTTC.